This TCR beta chain was recorded in a study of T cell clones after liver transplantation. Study context: Post-transplant blood was tracked for graft-donor-reactive T cell clones identified in a pre-transplant mixed lymphocyte reaction. Blood was drawn pre-transplant, before withdrawal, and after full or failed withdrawal.

The repertoire was sequenced with immunoSEQ multiplex PCR; TCRdb's copy has only in-frame clones and lacks some. The table lists some 110,000 clones, around four fifths of them singletons, with 0.99% in the top ten. Losses at the gene ends were 3 bases for V and 6 bases for J; bases not matched to a gene: 13. Germline values: CDR1 SGHRS, CDR2 YFSETQ. This CDR3 contains 18 residues. The chain has TRBV5-1 and TRBJ2-1, with 12 positions matching TRBD2. The sequence was obtained from a human donor who received a liver transplant. This specimen was CD4+ T cells from blood, taken before liver transplant. The CDR3 here is CASSSTGGSSGRANEQFF. CDR3 DNA: TGCGCCAGCAGCTCTACAGGGGGCTCTAGCGGGAGGGCCAATGAGCAGTTCTTC.